The 6 T cell receptor beta chains listed next were all sequenced from one sample in a study of T cell changes during pregnancy in multiple sclerosis. TCRdb's copy holds only in-frame clones and misses some; the assay was immunoSEQ multiplex PCR. The sample lists about 50,000 clones, 94% occurring once. Material: CD4+ T cells from peripheral blood mononuclear cells, obtained in the third trimester of pregnancy. These TCRs come from a female donor with multiple sclerosis, enrolled in a pregnancy study.

The chain has TRBV19 and TRBJ2-1; TRBD2 matches 13 bases. Germline V gene sequence: CDR1 LNHDA, CDR2 SQIVND (reference sequence). The J segment lost 4 bases and the V segment lost 7 bases, leaving 7 bases of the junction unmatched. The CDR3 length is 16 residues. DNA of the CDR3: TGTGCCAGTACCCCAGGACTAGCGGGGGCTTACAATGAGCAGTTCTTC. It specifies CASTPGLAGAYNEQFF.

V is TRBV21-1 and J is TRBJ1-2; the tabulated D call, TRBD1, remains unverified against the DNA. TRBV21-1 is noted as a pseudogene. The CDR3 covers 12 residues. CDR3 coding DNA: TGTGCCATAAGGGACAGGGCTTCTGGCTACACCTTC. Translation: CAIRDRASGYTF.

V gene TRBV7-3 combines with J gene TRBJ2-6; D gene ambiguous. The CDR3 has 15 amino acids. V lost 0 bases and J lost 3, with 6 bases in between. CDR1 and CDR2 (germline): SGHTA, FQGTGA. The CDR3 bases are TGTGCCAGCAGCTTAACCACAGTTGGGGCCAACGTCCTGACTTTC. Residues: CASSLTTVGANVLTF.

The V and J genes are TRBV14 and TRBJ1-2; D not resolved. This CDR3 has 13 residues. V gave up 4 bases and J gave up 3 bases, with 9 bases separating them. The germline gives CDR1 SGHDN, CDR2 FVKESK. CDR3: CASSLQKDYGYTF. The CDR3 nucleotides are TGTGCCAGCAGCCTACAGAAGGACTATGGCTACACCTTC.

The V call is TRBV10-2, the J call TRBJ2-1; D is possibly TRBD2 (6 bases). Germline V lookup: CDR1 WSHSY, CDR2 SAAADI. The V and J ends lost 6 bases and 7 bases respectively, with 13 bases between them. This CDR3 contains 13 residues. The CDR3 here is CASRPGAGNEQFF. The CDR3 DNA sequence: TGCGCCAGCAGACCCGGGGCGGGGAATGAGCAGTTCTTC.

The V call is TRBV11-2, the J call TRBJ2-1, with 10 bases that match TRBD2. J lost 9 bases, V lost 5 bases, and 10 bases had no gene match. CDR3 length equals 15 residues. Germline CDR1 is SGHAT and CDR2 is FQNNGV. This CDR3 reads CASSLTAGGQVEQFF. The DNA for the CDR3 is TGTGCCAGCAGCCTAACAGCGGGGGGGCAGGTTGAGCAGTTCTTC.